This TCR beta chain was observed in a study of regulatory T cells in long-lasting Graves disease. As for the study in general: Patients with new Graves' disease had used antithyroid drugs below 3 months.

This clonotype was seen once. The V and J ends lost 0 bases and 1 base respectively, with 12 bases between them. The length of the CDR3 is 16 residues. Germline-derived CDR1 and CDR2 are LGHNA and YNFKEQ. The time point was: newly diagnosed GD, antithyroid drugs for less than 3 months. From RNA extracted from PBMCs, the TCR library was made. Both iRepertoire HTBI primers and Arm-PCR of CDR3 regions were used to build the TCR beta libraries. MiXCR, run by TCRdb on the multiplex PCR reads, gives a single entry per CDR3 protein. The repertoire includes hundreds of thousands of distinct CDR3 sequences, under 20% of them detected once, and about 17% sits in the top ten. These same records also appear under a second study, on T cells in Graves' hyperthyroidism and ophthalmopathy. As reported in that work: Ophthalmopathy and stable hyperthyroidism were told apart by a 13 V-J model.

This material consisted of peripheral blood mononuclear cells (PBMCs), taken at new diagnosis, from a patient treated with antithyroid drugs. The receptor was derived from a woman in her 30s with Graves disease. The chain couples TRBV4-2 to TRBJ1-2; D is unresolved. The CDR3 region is CASSQDPAPLNYGYTF. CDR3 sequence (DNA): TGTGCCAGCAGCCAAGATCCGGCTCCCCTTAACTATGGCTACACCTTC.